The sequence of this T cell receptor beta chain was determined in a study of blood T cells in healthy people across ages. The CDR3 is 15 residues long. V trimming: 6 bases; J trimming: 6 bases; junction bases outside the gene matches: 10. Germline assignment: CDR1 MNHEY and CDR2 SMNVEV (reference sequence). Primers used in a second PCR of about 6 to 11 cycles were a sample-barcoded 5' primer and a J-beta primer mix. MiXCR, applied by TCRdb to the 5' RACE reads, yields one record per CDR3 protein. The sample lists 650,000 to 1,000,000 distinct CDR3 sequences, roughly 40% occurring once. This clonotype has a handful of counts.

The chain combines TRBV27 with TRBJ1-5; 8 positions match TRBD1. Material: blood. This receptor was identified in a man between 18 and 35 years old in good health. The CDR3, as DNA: TGTGCCAGCAGCCCAATGACAGGGGTTGGTCAGCCCCAGCATTTT. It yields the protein CASSPMTGVGQPQHF.